Shown below are 14 T cell receptor beta chains from a single sample sequenced in a study of control samples from healthy donors and cancer patients. The table came from immunoSEQ multiplex PCR; TCRdb's copy has only in-frame clones and leaves some out. The sample consists of about 120,000 clones, around 87% of them appearing once. The sequenced sample was PBMCs. Receptor source: a woman aged 45-65 years with colorectal cancer.

This clone was seen only a few times. The same CDR3 is also encoded by other DNA sequences in this sample. The V gene is TRBV11-2, the J gene TRBJ1-2; no clear D gene. Germline V gives CDR1 SGHAT, CDR2 FQNNGV. The CDR3 has 14 amino acids. V lost 1 base and J lost 5, with 11 bases in between. The CDR3 loop is CASSLANIGYGYTF. The CDR3 bases are TGTGCCAGCAGCTTAGCAAATATTGGATATGGCTACACCTTC.

In this sample, this clone turned up once. The chain combines TRBV30 with TRBJ2-4; D uncertain. CDR3 size: 13 residues. Trimming cost V 1 base and J 0 bases, with 4 bases left between them. Germline-derived CDR1 and CDR2 are GTSNPN and SVGIG (reference sequence). The CDR3 DNA follows: TGTGCCTGGAGTGCAGGAGCCAAAAACATTCAGTACTTC. It translates to CAWSAGAKNIQYF. The full variable domain, in which reference TRBV30 and TRBJ2-4 provide the parts outside the CDR3, is SQTIHQWPATLVQPVGSPLSLECTVEGTSNPNLYWYRQAAGRGLQLLFYSVGIGQISSEVPQNLSASRPQDRQFILSSKKLLLSDSGFYLCAWSAGAKNIQYFGAGTRLSVL.

This clone showed up just once. This chain connects TRBV2 to TRBJ1-1; D ambiguous. The V gene's germline CDR1 is SNHLY and CDR2 FYNNEI. The length of the CDR3 is 13 residues. V lost 4 bases and J lost 0, with 6 bases in between. The CDR3 loop reads CASSVDLNTEAFF. As DNA, the CDR3 is TGTGCCAGCAGTGTAGATTTGAACACTGAAGCTTTCTTT.

This sequence joins TRBV25-1 and TRBJ2-7; 8 bases fit TRBD2. V gave up 4 bases and J gave up 3 bases; unmatched junction bases: 8. This CDR3 region has 15 residues. The germline CDR1 and CDR2 sequences are MGHDK and SYGVNS. For the CDR3, the DNA is TGTGCCAGCAGTGGTGGAGCGGGGGTAAACTACGAGCAGTACTTC. Protein product: CASSGGAGVNYEQYF.

This chain links TRBV29-1 with TRBJ1-1; D is ambiguous. Germline lookup yields CDR1 SQVTM and CDR2 ANQGSEA. V lost 6 bases and J lost 1, with 12 bases in between. CDR3 length: 13 amino acids. The CDR3 DNA sequence: TGCAGCGTCCCCGCTGGTCGGAACACTGAAGCTTTCTTT. Protein product: CSVPAGRNTEAFF. The entire variable domain, with the rest obtained from reference TRBV29-1 and TRBJ1-1, is as follows: SAVISQKPSRDICQRGTSLTIQCQVDSQVTMMFWYRQQPGQSLTLIATANQGSEATYESGFVIDKFPISRPNLTFSTLTVSNMSPEDSSIYLCSVPAGRNTEAFFGQGTRLTVV.

The chain employs TRBV5-1 and TRBJ1-1, with D unresolved. The CDR3 spans 15 residues. Germline lookup yields CDR1 SGHRS and CDR2 YFSETQ. V dropped 0 bases and J dropped 1 base, with 10 bases sitting between them. DNA for the CDR3: TGCGCCAGCAGCTTGGAATTCGCGGGGAACACTGAAGCTTTCTTT. Its translation: CASSLEFAGNTEAFF.

The chain carries TRBV30 and TRBJ1-2; 7 bases match TRBD1. The CDR3 covers 12 residues. With 5 bases clipped from V and 5 bases from J, the junction kept 5 bases outside the gene matches. Germline lookup yields CDR1 GTSNPN and CDR2 SVGIG (reference sequence). The CDR3 here is CAWARDSYGYTF. As DNA, the CDR3 is TGTGCCTGGGCCCGGGACAGTTATGGCTACACCTTC.

J is TRBJ1-1 and V is TRBV11-2; the D is unclear. This CDR3 contains 14 residues. The V end lost 1 base, the J end lost 5 bases, and 11 bases lay between the germline ends. The V gene's germline CDR1 is SGHAT and CDR2 FQNNGV. CDR3: CASSLVLRGTEAFF. The CDR3 DNA is TGTGCCAGCAGCTTAGTACTGAGAGGGACTGAAGCTTTCTTT. Full variable domain (rest looked up from reference TRBV11-2 and TRBJ1-1): EAGVAQSPRYKIIEKRQSVAFWCNPISGHATLYWYQQILGQGPKLLIQFQNNGVVDDSQLPKDRFSAERLKGVDSTLKIQPAKLEDSAVYLCASSLVLRGTEAFFGQGTRLTVV.

The chain carries TRBV11-2 and TRBJ2-1, with TRBD2 as a possible D gene (6 bases). The CDR3 contains 12 residues. Germline-derived CDR1 and CDR2 are SGHAT and FQNNGV. V shed 4 bases and J shed 6 bases, with 7 bases lying between them. CDR3: CASSYSGNEQFF. In DNA form, the CDR3 reads TGTGCCAGCAGCTATAGCGGCAATGAGCAGTTCTTC.

The chain uses TRBV30 and TRBJ2-1, with 7 bases matching TRBD2. There are 13 residues in the CDR3. The germline V gene encodes CDR1 GTSNPN and CDR2 SVGIG (reference sequence). With 7 bases clipped from V and 4 bases from J, the junction kept 7 bases outside the gene matches. The CDR3 spells CAFTGLEYNEQFF. In nucleotides, the CDR3 is TGTGCCTTCACAGGACTAGAATACAATGAGCAGTTCTTC. Full variable domain (remainder filled in from reference TRBV30 and TRBJ2-1): SQTIHQWPATLVQPVGSPLSLECTVEGTSNPNLYWYRQAAGRGLQLLFYSVGIGQISSEVPQNLSASRPQDRQFILSSKKLLLSDSGFYLCAFTGLEYNEQFFGPGTRLTVL.

The rearrangement joins TRBV2 to TRBJ2-5; D gene uncertain. The CDR3 sequence is 12 residues long. The germline V gene encodes CDR1 SNHLY and CDR2 FYNNEI. V was cut by 7 bases and J by 4 bases, with 10 bases left in between. In DNA form, the CDR3 reads TGTGCCAGCAAAACCCTGGGAGAGACCCAGTACTTC. Residues: CASKTLGETQYF. The whole variable domain, remainder taken from reference TRBV2 and TRBJ2-5, is EPEVTQTPSHQVTQMGQEVILRCVPISNHLYFYWYRQILGQKVEFLVSFYNNEISEKSEIFDDQFSVERPDGSNFTLKIRSTKLEDSAMYFCASKTLGETQYFGPGTRLLVL.

The CDR3 region is CASSFDTRGEKLFF. The CDR3 nucleotides are TGTGCCAGCAGTTTTGATACCAGGGGGGAAAAACTGTTTTTT. The chain carries TRBV27 and TRBJ1-4, with 7 bases fitting TRBD1. CDR3 length: 14 residues. CDR1 and CDR2 from the germline V gene are MNHEY and SMNVEV (reference sequence). V was clipped by 3 bases and J by 8 bases; unmatched bases: 6.

V gene TRBV28 combines with J gene TRBJ1-2; tentatively, D is TRBD1 (6 bases). Deletions cut 5 bases from V and 4 bases from J, with 8 bases between. Germline CDR1 is MDHEN and CDR2 is SYDVKM. The CDR3 covers 12 residues. The CDR3 loop reads CASSRTVYGYTF. The CDR3 DNA reads as TGTGCCAGCAGTCGGACAGTCTATGGCTACACCTTC.

The chain joins TRBV30 to TRBJ1-2, with D perhaps TRBD1 (6 bases). The CDR3 runs to 11 residues. Per germline, CDR1 GTSNPN and CDR2 SVGIG (reference sequence). Trimming cost V 2 bases and J 10 bases, with 11 bases left between them. Written as DNA, the CDR3 is TGTGCCTGGAGTACAGGGTTTTACTACACCTTC. This gives the protein CAWSTGFYYTF. Based on the CDR3 plus reference TRBV30 and TRBJ1-2, the full variable domain is SQTIHQWPATLVQPVGSPLSLECTVEGTSNPNLYWYRQAAGRGLQLLFYSVGIGQISSEVPQNLSASRPQDRQFILSSKKLLLSDSGFYLCAWSTGFYYTFGSGTRLTVV.